Listed below are T cell receptor beta chains from one sample, sequenced in a study of post-analysis software for immune sequencing data. Each CDR3 protein gets one entry after TCRdb re-called the PCR reads with MiXCR. This sample has about 540,000 distinct CDR3 sequences, with under 40% found just once. Sequencing was performed on blood. Every receptor here comes from a girl between 2 and 17 years old with multiple sclerosis. Both conserved end residues are part of each CDR3. Each record gives: V gene, D gene, J gene, CDR3 protein. D genes are given only for firm matches.

>TRBV20-1|TRBD1|TRBJ2-7
CSAWDRGDEQYF
>TRBV7-9|.|TRBJ1-2
CASSLFQRGTLLGYTF
>TRBV5-1|TRBD1|TRBJ1-1
CASSSPGQGAGGAFF
>TRBV7-8|.|TRBJ1-5
CASSSQRFNQPQHF
>TRBV29-1|.|TRBJ2-1
CSVVGGEEPQFF
>TRBV12-3/TRBV12-4|.|TRBJ1-5
CASRQDRRSQPQHF
>TRBV4-1|.|TRBJ2-3
CASSQRRQNPTDTQYF
>TRBV24-1|.|TRBJ2-7
CATSAAGGGYEQYF
>TRBV5-1|.|TRBJ1-2
CASSGIPNYGYTF
>TRBV3-1|TRBD1|TRBJ1-1
CASSQAGTAEAFF
>TRBV5-1|.|TRBJ2-5
CASSTSGDQETQYF
>TRBV28|TRBD1|TRBJ2-7
CASSGDRYRSYEQYF
>TRBV29-1|.|TRBJ2-2
CSVPGGGISSTGELFF
>TRBV5-1|TRBD2|TRBJ2-5
CASSLRSGAETQYF
>TRBV6-1|.|TRBJ2-1
CASSPSSSYNEQFF
>TRBV20-1|.|TRBJ1-1
CSAQLRGPDTEAFF
>TRBV28|.|TRBJ2-5
CASSFNTGLPGTQYF
>TRBV10-1|.|TRBJ2-2
CASSESGEVGELFF